This T cell receptor beta chain was sequenced for a study of cytomegalovirus exposure and HLA in healthy donors (dated by TCRdb to about 2017). For the wider study: An earlier analysis of some 620 of the donors reported about 300 Gb of sequence data and 95 million to 130 million unique TCR beta sequences obtained from some 170 million T cells. To study patterns of TCR occurrence, a later analysis re-analyzed previously published TCR beta repertoires from under 750 donors and added high-resolution HLA genotyping. Of the roughly 400 genotyped donors, approximately 83% fell in the genetic ancestry cluster associated with self-reported Caucasian donors. Genome-wide SNP genotypes for about 55% of the roughly 670 donors were used in a later genetic analysis, which treated that subset as a discovery cohort. Besides the first cohort of 500 to 700 subjects, a separate validation cohort made up of over 95 different subjects was used. Rather than using new phenotypic data, the later analysis identified candidate immune exposures from TCR beta sequences and from how often those sequences occurred across donors. The study aimed to test whether cataloging public T cell receptors could reveal signatures of past pathogen exposure. To predict cytomegalovirus infection status, the study combined high-throughput TCR immunosequencing, statistical association of individual TCRs with disease status, and machine learning. Donor age, sex, ethnicity and CMV serostatus were compiled alongside the repertoire data. Among roughly 370 genotyped donors of the cohort, an average of around 240,000 unique TCR beta nucleotide sequences were sequenced per donor, around 20% of them non-productive. Roughly 5 DR-DQ haplotypes were handled as single units for association and clustering, since linkage in the cohort was strong. Typing coverage varied by locus: roughly 620-630 donors for A, B, C, DRB1 and DQB1; under 550 for DQA1; nearly 610 for DPA1; roughly 470 for DPB1. To decide whether each TCR beta V gene segment behaved as functional or pseudogenic, an earlier analysis of some 540 of the donors relied on high-throughput TCR beta sequencing. Class I and class II HLA loci were covered by the typing at four-digit resolution. Around 320 gigabases of sequencing data and 70 million to 100 million unique TCR sequences were included in an early release covering around 650 HLA-typed donors. The study used immunosequencing to profile the T cell repertoires of under 700 subjects and linked those repertoires to cytomegalovirus serostatus. All discovery cohort repertoires had been generated using a single sequencing platform.

Receptor libraries were prepared by the immunoSEQ multiplex PCR assay. For the multiplex PCR, a mixture combining 60 forward primers for TCR Vbeta segments and 13 reverse primers for TCR Jbeta segments was used. A multiplex PCR assay on genomic DNA amplified the CDR3 region of rearranged TCR beta genes. The Illumina HiSeq System was used to sequence the amplified TCR beta libraries as 87-base-pair reads. Turning to the authors' computational methods: A later analysis counted about 80 million unique TCR beta chains across the 600 to 850 repertoires, and about 10 million of these chains were shared by at least two donors. Raw reads were error-corrected and collapsed into unique sequences with a nearest-neighbor algorithm that merged closely related sequences to remove PCR and sequencing errors. V, D and J gene segments were assigned by aligning CDR3 sequences to IMGT reference sequences. For a sequence to be retained, at least a six-nucleotide match to both a V gene segment and a J gene segment was required. A rearrangement was called productive if the CDR3 had no stop codons and remained in frame with V and J, and every other rearrangement was called non-productive. Following IMGT convention, CDR3 was defined as the stretch from the second conserved V-encoded cysteine up to the conserved J-encoded phenylalanine. In an earlier analysis of around 640 of the donors, sequences lacking an unambiguous match to a single V gene segment were excluded. In an earlier analysis of some 590 of the donors, a V segment was called functional when productive rearrangements were above 56.7%, and segregating when the standard deviation between donors exceeded 5%. A statistical classification framework was built for diagnosing cytomegalovirus status from the catalog of TCR beta chain sequences. In a later analysis, TCR nucleotide sequences were compared against IMGT/GENE-DB human TR gene sequences so that V and J genes could be assigned. Using the TCRdist pipeline, a later analysis assigned CDR3 sequences along with most-parsimonious VDJ recombination scenarios. In a later analysis, every TCR beta chain was defined by the combination of its CDR3 amino acid sequence and its V-gene family, and reads without a unique V-gene family were dropped. To address suspected cross-contamination and a sequencing artifact, a later analysis removed 450 to 700 highly shared, low-generation-probability nucleotide sequences. In a later analysis, a clonal expansion index was calculated for each public chain from normalized within-repertoire ranks of inferred template counts. Generation probabilities in a later analysis came from a VDJ recombination model fitted to out-of-frame rearrangements, and those results were checked against IGoR. Hypergeometric tests were used in a later analysis to score TCR-TCR, TCR-HLA and TCR-CMV co-occurrence, with a repertoire-size bias correction applied to the TCR pairs. A later analysis estimated false discovery rates by permuting HLA or CMV assignments 20 times. A later analysis grouped co-occurring TCRs with DBSCAN, adding TCRdist sequence similarity when clustering within HLA-allele-positive subsets. For co-occurrence clustering, repertoires with fewer than 30,000 or more than 120,000 public chains were excluded, along with a handful of repertoires with anomalous nucleotide sharing. Sourced from immuneACCESS, this table was stored by TCRdb with only in-frame sequences that have V and J called. A share of the clones is absent; for the studies checked, an unresolved V gene accounts for under half, and the remainder has no known explanation. That table supplies the V and J calls and clone size; D and trimming were determined from the DNA. The sample yields about 100,000 clones; approximately 79% were counted once. The top ten hold 15% to 20% of the sample.

Regarding this clone: No antigen is known for it. The junction shows a germline mismatch at one end, possibly a read error.

There are 14 amino acids in the CDR3, from cysteine to phenylalanine inclusive. Just CDR3 DNA is preserved here, 42 bases in frame from base 1. The germline V gene encodes CDR1 SEHNR and CDR2 FQNEAQ (reference sequence). The investigation overall reported the following: A later analysis found that TCR association rates varied across HLA loci, with DRB1 alleles showing the most associated TCRs and HLA-C alleles the fewest. In this cohort, only TCR beta chains were sequenced, and detectable features were limited by the absence of alpha or paired-chain data. Some IMGT-functional V segments, including TRBV6-2 and TRBV6-3, could not be told apart with the 87-base-pair reads, so those segments were excluded. Most TCR sequences were seen in very few donors, while some public TCRs were found in many individuals. When HLA alleles, especially DR and DQ, strongly co-occurred, TCR associations were difficult to assign to individual alleles. In a later genetic analysis, a missense DCLRE1C variant was associated with V-gene and J-gene trimming of TCR beta chains, and the association was replicated in an independent cohort. A total of 150 or so TCR beta chains were listed by the study as associated with cytomegalovirus. The classifier was reported to diagnose cytomegalovirus status with high specificity and sensitivity in both the original and validation cohorts. Because HLA typing was unavailable for some donors at each locus, only the typed subset was used in association tests. A further reported finding was that TCR beta sequences accurately predicted the HLA-A and HLA-B alleles for most subjects in the first cohort. According to a later analysis, parvovirus B19, influenza, CMV and Epstein-Barr virus appeared linked to several top co-occurrence clusters. The authors suggested that the approach could potentially be generalized to other disease states and immunological phenotypes. In a later genetic analysis, fewer N-insertions in productive TCRs were reported among donors in an Asian-associated ancestry cluster than the roughly 700-donor mean. In an earlier analysis of around 500 of the donors, most TCR beta V segments appeared in productive rearrangements about 90% or about 30% of the time, broadly matching IMGT annotations. In vitro tests confirmed that a few of the cytomegalovirus-associated TCR beta chains recognize cytomegalovirus antigens. A later analysis found that HLA-associated TCR beta chains were more clonally expanded and had lower generation probabilities than equally common non-associated chains. Correlated functional status among segregating V segments might be attributable to linkage disequilibrium, but an unknown experimental factor could not be ruled out. Because counts were too low, around 18 rarely observed V segments, including chromosome 9 orphons, were left out of the earlier analysis of several hundred of the donors. For the cohort, immune exposure information was limited to CMV serostatus. Presence/absence analyses assumed roughly uniform sequencing depth across donors, an assumption that may not hold. According to a later analysis, most CMV-associated TCR beta chains appeared to be HLA-restricted, and the HLA associations seemed to be driven largely by CMV exposure. A cluster of highly shared sequence variants was judged likely to be a technical artifact of the sequencing pipeline. Specific HLA alleles were associated with 15,000 to 20,000 TCR beta sequences at a false discovery rate of 0.05 in a later analysis.

The cohort was made up of about 610 healthy bone marrow donors. At the time of sampling, every cohort member was nominally healthy, though immune exposures that went unrecorded were likely present. The donor was CMV seropositive and was included in the group of about 290 seropositive cohort members. A peripheral blood sample was provided by each donor, and peripheral blood mononuclear cells were used for TCR beta sequencing. The Qiagen DNeasy Blood Extraction Kit was used to extract genomic DNA from the blood cell samples. The V and J segments used are TRBV7-9 and TRBJ1-4, with TRBD1 identical over 7 junction bases. The sequenced material came from PBMCs. The clonotype was recovered from a woman aged 60 to 75 in good health and CMV-seropositive. CDR3 reads: CSSSTTGIGEKLFF. The bases read TGTTCCAGCAGCACGACAGGGATCGGGGAAAAACTGTTTTTT.